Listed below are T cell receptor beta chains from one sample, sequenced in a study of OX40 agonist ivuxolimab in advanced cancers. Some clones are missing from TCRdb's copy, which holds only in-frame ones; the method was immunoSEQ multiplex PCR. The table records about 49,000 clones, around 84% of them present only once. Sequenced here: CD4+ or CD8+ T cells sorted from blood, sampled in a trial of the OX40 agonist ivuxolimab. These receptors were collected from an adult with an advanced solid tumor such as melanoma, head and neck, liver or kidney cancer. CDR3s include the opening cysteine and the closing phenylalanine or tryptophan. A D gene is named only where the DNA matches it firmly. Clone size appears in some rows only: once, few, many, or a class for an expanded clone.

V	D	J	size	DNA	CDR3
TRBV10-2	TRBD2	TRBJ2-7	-	TGCGCCAGCAGACTAGGGACTAGCGGGTCCTACGAGCAGTACTTC	CASRLGTSGSYEQYF
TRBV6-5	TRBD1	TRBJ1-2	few	TGTGCCAGCAGTGGACAGGCCTCATATGGCTACACCTTC	CASSGQASYGYTF
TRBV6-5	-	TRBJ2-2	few	TGTGCCAGCAGAGGACTTAGTACGAACACCGGGGAGCTGTTTTTT	CASRGLSTNTGELFF
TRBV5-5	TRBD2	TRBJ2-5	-	TGTGCCAGCAAGCAGCATGCGGGAGTAGAGACCCAGTACTTC	CASKQHAGVETQYF
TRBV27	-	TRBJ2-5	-	TGTGCCAGCAGAGGGACACGGGTAGAGACCCAGTACTTC	CASRGTRVETQYF
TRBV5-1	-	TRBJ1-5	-	TGCGCCAGCAGACGCGGTCCAGGGAGCAATCAGCCCCAGCATTTT	CASRRGPGSNQPQHF
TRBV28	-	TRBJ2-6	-	TGTGCCAGCAGTTCCCCGGGACATCAAGAGTCCGGGGCCAACGTCCTGACTTTC	CASSSPGHQESGANVLTF
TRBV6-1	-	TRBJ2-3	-	TGTGCCAGCAGTGATCCGTACTCTAGCACAGATACGCAGTATTTT	CASSDPYSSTDTQYF
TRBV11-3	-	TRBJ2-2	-	TGTGCCAGCAGCTTAAAAACCGGGGAGCTGTTTTTT	CASSLKTGELFF
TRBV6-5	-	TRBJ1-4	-	TGTGCCAGCAGGATTACAGGGCTGGCGCGAGAAAAACTGTTTTTT	CASRITGLAREKLFF
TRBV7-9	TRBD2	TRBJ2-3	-	TGTGCCAGCAGCTCGGGACTATCCATCACAGATACGCAGTATTTT	CASSSGLSITDTQYF
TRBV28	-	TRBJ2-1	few	TGTGCCAGCAGTTTCGCGGGGATTTCTGACAATGAGCAGTTCTTC	CASSFAGISDNEQFF
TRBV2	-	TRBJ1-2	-	TGTGCCAGCAGTGAACCTAACTATGGCTACACCTTC	CASSEPNYGYTF
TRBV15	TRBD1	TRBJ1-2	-	TGTGCCACCAGCAGAGATCTTCTTTCGACAGGGATGGAAGGCTACACCTTC	CATSRDLLSTGMEGYTF
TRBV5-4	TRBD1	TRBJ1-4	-	TGTGCCAGCAGCTTAGGGACAGCTAATGAAAAACTGTTTTTT	CASSLGTANEKLFF
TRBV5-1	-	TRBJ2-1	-	TGCGCCAGCAGTCCTAGCAGCCTACCGGAGCGGTTCTTC	CASSPSSLPERFF
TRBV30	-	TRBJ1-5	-	TGTGCCTGGAGTCCCGGGGGGCGTCAGCCCCAGCATTTT	CAWSPGGRQPQHF
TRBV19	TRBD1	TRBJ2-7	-	TGTGCCAGTAGTAAACGACAGGGCTCTGGTAGCCCCTACGAGCAGTACTTC	CASSKRQGSGSPYEQYF
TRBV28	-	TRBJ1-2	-	TGTGCCAGCAGCCCCGTCGGCTCTTATGGCTACACCTTC	CASSPVGSYGYTF
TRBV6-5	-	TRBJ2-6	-	TGTGCCAGCAGCCGGGGGTCCGGGGCCAACGTCCTGACTTTC	CASSRGSGANVLTF
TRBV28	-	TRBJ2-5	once	TGTGCCAGCAGTTTAAGGCCACAAGAGACCCAGTACTTC	CASSLRPQETQYF
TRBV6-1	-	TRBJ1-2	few	TGTGCCAGCAGTGAACTGAGCGGCAGGGACTATGGCTACACCTTC	CASSELSGRDYGYTF
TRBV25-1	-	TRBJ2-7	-	TGTGCCAGCAGTGCCGGTTCCTACGAGCAGTACTTC	CASSAGSYEQYF
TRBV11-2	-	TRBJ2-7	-	TGTGCCAGCAGCTCCCAGGAGATTTACGAGCAGTACTTC	CASSSQEIYEQYF
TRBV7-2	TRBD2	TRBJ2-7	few	TGTGCCAGCAGCCGCGAAGCGGGAGCAGTCTACGAGCAGTACTTC	CASSREAGAVYEQYF
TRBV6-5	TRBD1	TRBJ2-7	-	TGTGCCAGCAGTTCGCCGGGACAGGGGACCTACGAGCAGTACTTC	CASSSPGQGTYEQYF
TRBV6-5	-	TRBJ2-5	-	TGTGCCAGCAGTAGGGCCCGGCGGGAGACCCAGTACTTC	CASSRARRETQYF
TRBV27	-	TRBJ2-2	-	TGTGCTACAGCTTTCTTCGGGGAGCTGTTTTTT	CATAFFGELFF
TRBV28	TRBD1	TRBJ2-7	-	TGTGCCAGCGATACCAAATCAAAAGGGGACAGCTCCTACGAGCAGTACTTC	CASDTKSKGDSSYEQYF
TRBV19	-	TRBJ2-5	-	TGTGCCAGTAGTATAGCAGTAGGAGAGACCCAGTACTTC	CASSIAVGETQYF
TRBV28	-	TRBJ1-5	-	TGTGCCAGCAGTTTGGGGGGGACACCTTATAGCAATCAGCCCCAGCATTTT	CASSLGGTPYSNQPQHF
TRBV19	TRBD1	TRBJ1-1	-	TGTGCCAGTAATGGACAGGGTTTAAAGGCTTTCTTT	CASNGQGLKAFF
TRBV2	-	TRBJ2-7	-	TGTGCCAGCAGTGAAGGGAGTCGGGTGTACGAGCAGTACTTC	CASSEGSRVYEQYF
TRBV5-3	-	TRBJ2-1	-	TGTGCCAGCAGCACGGGCTCAAGGAGGCAGTTCTTC	CASSTGSRRQFF
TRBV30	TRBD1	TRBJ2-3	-	TGTGCCTGGGGACTTAACAGGGGGGATACGCAGTATTTT	CAWGLNRGDTQYF
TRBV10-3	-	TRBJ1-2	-	TGTGCCATCAGTGAAGTGCGGGGCTACACCTTC	CAISEVRGYTF
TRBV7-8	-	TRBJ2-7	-	TGTGCCAGCAGCCGGGAACTGGGCACCTACGAGCAGTACTTC	CASSRELGTYEQYF
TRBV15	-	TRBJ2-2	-	TGTGCCACCAGCAGAGAATCGGCGACGAACACCGGGGAGCTGTTTTTT	CATSRESATNTGELFF
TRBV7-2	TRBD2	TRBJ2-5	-	TGTGCCAGCAGCTTAGTTGACGGGAGGGTTGGGGAGACCCAGTACTTC	CASSLVDGRVGETQYF
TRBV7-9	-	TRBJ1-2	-	TGTGCCAGCAGCTTACCCTTGACTGACTATGGCTACACCTTC	CASSLPLTDYGYTF
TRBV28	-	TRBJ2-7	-	TGTGCCAGCGGACCCCGGTCTACCACCTACGAGCAGTACTTC	CASGPRSTTYEQYF
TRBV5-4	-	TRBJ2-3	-	TGTGCCAGCAGCCGTGGACGGGGGACAGATACGCAGTATTTT	CASSRGRGTDTQYF
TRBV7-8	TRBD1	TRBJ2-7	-	TGTGCCAGCAGCTCGCGACAGGGGGTAACCTACGAGCAGTACTTC	CASSSRQGVTYEQYF
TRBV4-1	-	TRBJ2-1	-	TGCGCCAGCAGCCAAGGCCTTCGTGGACGGCGAGCCAATGAGCAGTTCTTC	CASSQGLRGRRANEQFF